Below, 16 T cell receptor beta chains from the same sample are listed, as sequenced in a study of Ad26.COV2.S vaccination and SARS-CoV-2 variants. Assay: immunoSEQ multiplex PCR; the TCRdb copy retains only in-frame clones and omits some. The data show 300,000 to 400,000 clones, about 90% seen once. Sequenced here: peripheral blood, sampled after recovery from COVID-19. The receptors derive from a human donor who had recovered from COVID-19.

The genes are TRBV7-2 and TRBJ1-1; maybe TRBD1 (6 bases). The V end lost 2 bases, the J end lost 6 bases, and 7 bases lay between the germline ends. The CDR3 length is 12 residues. Looked up from germline, CDR1 is SGHTA and CDR2 is FQGNSA. CDR3 sequence reads: CASSLYRAEAFF. CDR3 nucleotides: TGTGCCAGCAGCTTATACAGGGCTGAAGCTTTCTTT.

The chain employs TRBV18 and TRBJ1-1; D might be TRBD1 (5 bases). The CDR3 loop spans 15 amino acids. Germline V CDR1 and CDR2: KGHSH, LQKENI. V lost 2 bases and J 3 bases, leaving 13 bases between the germline ends. This chain's CDR3 is CASSPGAGYDTEAFF. The CDR3 region has the DNA TGTGCCAGCTCACCAGGGGCAGGTTATGACACTGAAGCTTTCTTT. Looking up the rest from reference TRBV18 and TRBJ1-1 gives the full variable domain: NAGVMQNPRHLVRRRGQEARLRCSPMKGHSHVYWYRQLPEEGLKFMVYLQKENIIDESGMPKERFSAEFPKEGPSILRIQQVVRGDSAAYFCASSPGAGYDTEAFFGQGTRLTVV.

The genes are TRBV5-6 and TRBJ2-5, with D possibly matching TRBD2 (6 bases). The CDR3 runs 15 residues. The germline V gene encodes CDR1 SGHDT and CDR2 YYEEEE. Trimming shortened V by 3 bases and J by 5 bases, and 17 bases separated the two germline ends. This chain's CDR3 is CASSSDRGSEETQYF. The CDR3 DNA reads TGTGCCAGCAGCTCTGATCGGGGGTCAGAGGAGACCCAGTACTTC.

V usage is TRBV27 and J usage is TRBJ2-7; TRBD1 might be the D (5 bases). The CDR3 is made up of 14 amino acids. Germline CDR1 MNHEY, CDR2 SMNVEV (reference sequence). Between the trimmed V and J ends, which lost 4 bases and 0 bases, there was a span of 10 bases. The CDR3 region has the DNA TGTGCCAGCAGTTCCGGACAAGCCTCCTACGAGCAGTACTTC. Translation gives CASSSGQASYEQYF.

The J gene is TRBJ1-6, the V gene TRBV4-1, with unresolved D. Germline loops: CDR1 MGHRA, CDR2 YSYEKL. The V gene lost 0 bases and the J gene lost 0 bases, with 6 bases spanning the gap. The CDR3 contains 16 residues. The CDR3, as DNA: TGCGCCAGCAGCCAAGAAGAGAGCTCCTATAATTCACCCCTCCACTTT. This sequence encodes CASSQEESSYNSPLHF.

The chain links TRBV5-6 to TRBJ2-4; 10 positions agree with TRBD1. V shed 2 bases, J shed 8 bases, and the junction held 7 bases outside the gene matches. This CDR3 has 15 residues. CDR1 SGHDT and CDR2 YYEEEE come from the germline V gene. CDR3 loop: CASSLPGQGQDIQYF. The CDR3 DNA follows: TGTGCCAGCAGCTTACCGGGACAGGGGCAGGACATTCAGTACTTC.

The table lists this clone with a count of one. The J gene is TRBJ1-2, the V gene TRBV6-1; the D is unclear. This CDR3 is built from 14 residues. The germline V gene encodes CDR1 MNHNS and CDR2 SASEGT. V was cut by 0 bases and J by 2 bases, with 7 bases left in between. Here the CDR3 reads CASSEAGLNYGYTF. The CDR3 coding sequence is TGTGCCAGCAGTGAAGCAGGGTTAAACTATGGCTACACCTTC.

The gene calls are TRBV5-4 and TRBJ2-6, with D possibly matching TRBD2 (6 bases). Trimming took 4 bases from V and 1 from J, leaving 12 bases between them. CDR1 is SGHNT and CDR2 is YYREEE in the germline V gene (reference sequence). The CDR3 is 16 amino acids. CDR3 DNA: TGTGCCAGCAGCATCTGGGGAGGATCTGGGGCCAACGTCCTGACTTTC. Translating gives CASSIWGGSGANVLTF.

The rearrangement joins TRBV27 to TRBJ2-1; D remains ambiguous. Germline V lookup: CDR1 MNHEY, CDR2 SMNVEV (reference sequence). V shed 0 bases and J shed 4 bases, with 13 bases lying between them. This CDR3 is built from 16 residues. Here the CDR3 reads CASSLSSSSSYNEQFF. In DNA form, the CDR3 reads TGTGCCAGCAGTTTATCGTCTAGTTCATCTTACAATGAGCAGTTCTTC.

The V call is TRBV9, the J call TRBJ2-3; maybe TRBD2 (7 bases). Trimming removed 3 bases at V and 14 bases at J, with 16 bases between. This CDR3 region has 12 residues. Looked up from germline, CDR1 is SGDLS and CDR2 is YYNGEE. The CDR3 DNA reads as TGTGCCAGCAGCGGGAGGGGGGGCCGGTCGTATTTT. It specifies CASSGRGGRSYF.

This clone was seen more than once but under ten times. The gene calls are TRBV14 and TRBJ1-5; D is uncertain. From germline, CDR1 is SGHDN and CDR2 FVKESK. This CDR3 has 16 amino acids. Deletions cut 1 base from V and 6 bases from J, with 16 bases between. The CDR3 DNA sequence: TGTGCCAGCAGCCAAGGAAGAGGGCGGGTTAGTCAGCCCCAGCATTTT. The encoded protein is CASSQGRGRVSQPQHF.

This clone has only a few counts. The J gene is TRBJ1-2, the V gene TRBV6-5, with 7 bases fitting TRBD1. The CDR3 has 14 residues. The germline V gene encodes CDR1 MNHEY and CDR2 SVGAGI. The V segment lost 6 bases and the J segment 4 bases; nucleotides outside the gene matches: 8. CDR3 in DNA: TGTGCCAGCAGGTTTCCGGGACAGCTCTATGGCTACACCTTC. It yields the protein CASRFPGQLYGYTF.

This clone appeared a few times. This chain uses TRBV12-3 or TRBV12-4 with TRBJ1-5; no clear D. Trimming removed 5 bases from V and 3 bases from J, with 8 bases in between. CDR3 length: 13 amino acids. CDR3 in DNA: TGTGCCAGCAGTGATCCTTCCAATCAGCCCCAGCATTTT. Amino acids: CASSDPSNQPQHF.

The chain carries TRBV20-1 and TRBJ2-7; 8 positions match TRBD1. Trimming took 4 bases from V and 12 from J; bases not matched to a gene: 8. Germline values: CDR1 DFQATT, CDR2 SNEGSKA (reference sequence). CDR3 length: 11 residues. Here the CDR3 reads CSAISGQGLYF. The CDR3 DNA follows: TGCAGTGCTATATCAGGACAGGGCCTGTACTTC.

The genes are TRBV5-4 and TRBJ2-3; TRBD2 matches at 9 bases. V lost 0 bases to trimming and J lost 2 bases; unmatched junction nucleotides: 7. There are 17 residues in the CDR3. CDR1 is SGHNT and CDR2 is YYREEE in the germline V gene (reference sequence). CDR3 DNA sequence: TGTGCCAGCAGCTTGGTGCTGGCGGGGGGGCCCACAGATACGCAGTATTTT. Its protein product is CASSLVLAGGPTDTQYF.

This rearrangement joins TRBV27 to TRBJ2-2; either TRBD1 or TRBD2 may fit D (5 bases each). CDR3 length: 14 amino acids. The germline V and J ends were trimmed by 5 bases and 7 bases, with 14 bases remaining between them. From germline, CDR1 is MNHEY and CDR2 SMNVEV (reference sequence). This chain's CDR3 is CASSEGPWGGELFF. CDR3 nucleotides: TGTGCCAGCAGTGAGGGGCCCTGGGGCGGGGAGCTGTTTTTT.